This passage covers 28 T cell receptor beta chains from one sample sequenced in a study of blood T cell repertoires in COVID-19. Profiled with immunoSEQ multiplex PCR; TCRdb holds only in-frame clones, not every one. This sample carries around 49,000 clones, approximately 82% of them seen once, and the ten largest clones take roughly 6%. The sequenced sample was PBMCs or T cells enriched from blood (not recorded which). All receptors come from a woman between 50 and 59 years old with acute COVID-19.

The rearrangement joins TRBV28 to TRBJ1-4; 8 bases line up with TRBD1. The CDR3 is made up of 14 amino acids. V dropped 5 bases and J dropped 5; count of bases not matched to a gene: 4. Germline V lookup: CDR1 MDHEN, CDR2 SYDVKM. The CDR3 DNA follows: TGTGCCAGCAGTGCGGACAGGGTGAATGAAAAACTGTTTTTT. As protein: CASSADRVNEKLFF.

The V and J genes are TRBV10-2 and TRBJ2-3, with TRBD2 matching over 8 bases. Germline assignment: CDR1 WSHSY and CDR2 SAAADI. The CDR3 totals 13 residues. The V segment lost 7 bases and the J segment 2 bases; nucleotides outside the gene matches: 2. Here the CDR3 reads CASTAGDTDTQYF. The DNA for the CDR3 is TGCGCCAGCACAGCGGGAGACACAGATACGCAGTATTTT.

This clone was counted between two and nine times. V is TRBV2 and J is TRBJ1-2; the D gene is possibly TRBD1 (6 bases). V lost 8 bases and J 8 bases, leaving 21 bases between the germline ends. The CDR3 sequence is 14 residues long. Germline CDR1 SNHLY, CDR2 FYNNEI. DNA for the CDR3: TGTGCCAGCGTCTGGGGCGGGGGCGCAGAGGGCTACACCTTC. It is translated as CASVWGGGAEGYTF.

The CDR3 loop reads CASSMYRGQDQPQHF. The CDR3 DNA is TGTGCCAGTAGTATGTACAGGGGGCAAGATCAGCCCCAGCATTTT. The rearrangement joins TRBV19 to TRBJ1-5; 9 positions agree with TRBD1. The germline gives CDR1 LNHDA, CDR2 SQIVND (reference sequence). The CDR3 totals 15 residues. Germline trimming cut 3 bases from V and 5 bases from J; bases unmatched to any gene: 5.

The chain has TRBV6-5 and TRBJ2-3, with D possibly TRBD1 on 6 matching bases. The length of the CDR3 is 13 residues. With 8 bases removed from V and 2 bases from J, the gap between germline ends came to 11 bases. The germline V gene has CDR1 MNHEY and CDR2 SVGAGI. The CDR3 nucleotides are TGTGCCAGCGGACAGAGAAACACAGATACGCAGTATTTT. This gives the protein CASGQRNTDTQYF.

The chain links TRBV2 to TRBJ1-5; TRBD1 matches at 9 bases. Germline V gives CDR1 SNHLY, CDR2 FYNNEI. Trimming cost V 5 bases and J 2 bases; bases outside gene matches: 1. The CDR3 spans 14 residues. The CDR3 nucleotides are TGTGCCAGCAGTTGGACAGGGGGCAATCAGCCCCAGCATTTT. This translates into CASSWTGGNQPQHF.

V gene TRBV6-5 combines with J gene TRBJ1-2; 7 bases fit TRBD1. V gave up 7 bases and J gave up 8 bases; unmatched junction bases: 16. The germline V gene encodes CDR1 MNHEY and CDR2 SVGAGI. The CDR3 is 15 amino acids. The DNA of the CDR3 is TGTGCCAGCACTCTGCCTGGGACAGAGACTACCGGCTACACCTTC. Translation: CASTLPGTETTGYTF.

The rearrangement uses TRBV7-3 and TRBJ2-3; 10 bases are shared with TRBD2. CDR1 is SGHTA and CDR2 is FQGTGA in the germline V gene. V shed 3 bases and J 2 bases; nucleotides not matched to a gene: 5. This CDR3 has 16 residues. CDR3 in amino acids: CASSFTSGVTTDTQYF. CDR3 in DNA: TGTGCCAGCAGCTTCACTAGCGGGGTAACCACAGATACGCAGTATTTT.

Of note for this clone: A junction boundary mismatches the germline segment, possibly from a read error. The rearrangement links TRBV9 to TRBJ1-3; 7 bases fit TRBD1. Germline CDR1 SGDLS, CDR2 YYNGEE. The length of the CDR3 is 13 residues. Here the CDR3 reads CASSPGDSPYRVF. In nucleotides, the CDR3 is TGTGCCAGCAGCCCCGGGGACAGTCCCTATAGGGTATTT.

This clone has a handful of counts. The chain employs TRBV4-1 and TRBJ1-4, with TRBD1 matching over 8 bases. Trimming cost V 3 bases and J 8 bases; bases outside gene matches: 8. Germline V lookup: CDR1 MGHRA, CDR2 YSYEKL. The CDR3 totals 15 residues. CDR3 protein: CASSHATGVGEKLFF. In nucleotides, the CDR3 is TGCGCCAGCAGCCATGCGACAGGGGTGGGGGAAAAACTGTTTTTT.

This chain's CDR3 is CASSYGGLAGYEQYF. Written as DNA, the CDR3 is TGTGCCAGCAGTTATGGGGGACTAGCGGGCTACGAGCAGTACTTC. V and J are TRBV6-5 and TRBJ2-7, with 12 bases identical to TRBD2. The V and J ends lost 3 bases and 3 bases, in that order; junction bases with no gene match: 3. Germline CDR1 is MNHEY and CDR2 is SVGAGI. This CDR3 is built from 15 residues.

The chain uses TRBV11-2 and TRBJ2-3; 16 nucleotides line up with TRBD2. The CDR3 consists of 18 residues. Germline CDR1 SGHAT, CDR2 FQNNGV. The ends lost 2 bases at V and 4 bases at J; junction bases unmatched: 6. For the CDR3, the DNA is TGTGCCAGCAGCTTACCAGGGACTAGCGGGGGGGTTGCAGATACGCAGTATTTT. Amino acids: CASSLPGTSGGVADTQYF.

The CDR3 loop is CASTRGGVTGELFF. The CDR3 DNA follows: TGTGCCAGCACTCGAGGAGGGGTCACCGGGGAGCTGTTTTTT. The chain carries TRBV6-5 and TRBJ2-2, with TRBD2 as a possible D gene (6 bases). This CDR3 has 14 amino acids. Germline V gene data show CDR1 as MNHEY and CDR2 as SVGAGI. The ends were cut back, 7 bases at V and 4 bases at J, with 13 bases in the middle.

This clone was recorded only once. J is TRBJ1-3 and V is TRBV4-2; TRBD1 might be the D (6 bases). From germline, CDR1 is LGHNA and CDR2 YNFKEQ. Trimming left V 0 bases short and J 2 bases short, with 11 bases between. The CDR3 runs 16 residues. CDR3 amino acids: CASSQDPGGPGNTIYF. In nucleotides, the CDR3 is TGTGCCAGCAGCCAAGACCCGGGGGGCCCTGGAAACACCATATATTTT.

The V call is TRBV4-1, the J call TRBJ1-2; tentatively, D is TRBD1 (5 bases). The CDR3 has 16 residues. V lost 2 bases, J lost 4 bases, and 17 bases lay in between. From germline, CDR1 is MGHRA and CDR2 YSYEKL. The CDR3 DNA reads TGCGCCAGCAGCCAAATCCTTGCAGGGCGCTTCTATGGCTACACCTTC. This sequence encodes CASSQILAGRFYGYTF.

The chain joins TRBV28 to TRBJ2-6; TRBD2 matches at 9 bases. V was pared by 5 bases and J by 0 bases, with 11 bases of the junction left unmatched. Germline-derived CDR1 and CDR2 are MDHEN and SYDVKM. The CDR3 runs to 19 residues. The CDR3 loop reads CASSPSRERGASGANVLTF. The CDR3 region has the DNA TGTGCCAGCAGTCCCTCCCGTGAGCGGGGGGCCTCTGGGGCCAACGTCCTGACTTTC.

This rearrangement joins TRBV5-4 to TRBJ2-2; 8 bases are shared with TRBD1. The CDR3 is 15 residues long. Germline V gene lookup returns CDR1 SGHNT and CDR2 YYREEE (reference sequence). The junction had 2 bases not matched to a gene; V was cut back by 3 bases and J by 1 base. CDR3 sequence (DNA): TGTGCCAGCAGCTCAGGGGGCCGGAACACCGGGGAGCTGTTTTTT. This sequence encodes CASSSGGRNTGELFF.

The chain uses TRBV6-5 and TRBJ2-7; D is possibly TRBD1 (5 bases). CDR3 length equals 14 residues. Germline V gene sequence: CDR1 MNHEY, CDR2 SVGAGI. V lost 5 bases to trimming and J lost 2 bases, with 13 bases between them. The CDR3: CASSPPGRAYEQYF. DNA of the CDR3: TGTGCCAGCAGTCCCCCCGGCAGGGCCTACGAGCAGTACTTC.

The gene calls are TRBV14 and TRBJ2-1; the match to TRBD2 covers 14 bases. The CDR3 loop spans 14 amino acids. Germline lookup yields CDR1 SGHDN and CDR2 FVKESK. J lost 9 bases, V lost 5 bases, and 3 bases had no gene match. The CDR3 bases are TGTGCCAGCAGCTTGGGACTAGCGGGGGCTGAGCAGTTCTTC. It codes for CASSLGLAGAEQFF.

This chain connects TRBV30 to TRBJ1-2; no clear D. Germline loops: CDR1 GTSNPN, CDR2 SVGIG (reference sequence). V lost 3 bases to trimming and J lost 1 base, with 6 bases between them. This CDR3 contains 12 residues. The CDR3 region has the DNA TGTGCCTGGAGCCAGGTTAACTATGGCTACACCTTC. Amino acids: CAWSQVNYGYTF. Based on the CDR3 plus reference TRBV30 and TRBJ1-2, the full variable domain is SQTIHQWPATLVQPVGSPLSLECTVEGTSNPNLYWYRQAAGRGLQLLFYSVGIGQISSEVPQNLSASRPQDRQFILSSKKLLLSDSGFYLCAWSQVNYGYTFGSGTRLTVV.

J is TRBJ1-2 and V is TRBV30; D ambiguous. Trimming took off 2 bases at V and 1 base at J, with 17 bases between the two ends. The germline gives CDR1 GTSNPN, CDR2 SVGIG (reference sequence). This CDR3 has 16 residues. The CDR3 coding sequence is TGTGCCTGGAGTCGAGCGGCCAGAGGGTTTAACTATGGCTACACCTTC. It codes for CAWSRAARGFNYGYTF.

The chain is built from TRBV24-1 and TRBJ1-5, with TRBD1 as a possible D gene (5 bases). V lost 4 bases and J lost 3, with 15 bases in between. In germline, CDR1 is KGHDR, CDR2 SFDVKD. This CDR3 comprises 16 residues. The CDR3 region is CATSDPMSGLNQPQHF. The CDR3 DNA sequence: TGTGCCACCAGTGACCCGATGTCAGGGCTCAATCAGCCCCAGCATTTT.

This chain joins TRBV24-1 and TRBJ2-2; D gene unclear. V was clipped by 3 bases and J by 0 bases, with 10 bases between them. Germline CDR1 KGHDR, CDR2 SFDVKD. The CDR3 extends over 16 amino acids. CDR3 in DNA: TGTGCCACCAGTGATATTCAGTTCGCGAACACCGGGGAGCTGTTTTTT. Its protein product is CATSDIQFANTGELFF.

The DNA for the CDR3 is TGTGCCACCAGCAAGGATTCCCAGGGGCGCTTTATAATATCACCCCTCCACTTT. Its protein is CATSKDSQGRFIISPLHF. The V and J genes are TRBV15 and TRBJ1-6, with D possibly being TRBD1 (6 bases). The CDR3 sequence is 18 residues long. Trimming stripped 4 bases from V and 10 bases from J, with 26 bases between. Germline CDR1 LNHNV, CDR2 YYDKDF (reference sequence).

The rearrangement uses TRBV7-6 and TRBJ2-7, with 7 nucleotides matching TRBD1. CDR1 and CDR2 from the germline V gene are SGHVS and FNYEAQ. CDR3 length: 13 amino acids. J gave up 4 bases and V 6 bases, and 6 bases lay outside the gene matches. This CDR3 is CASSVGQKYEQYF. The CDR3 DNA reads TGTGCCAGCAGTGTGGGACAGAAGTACGAGCAGTACTTC.

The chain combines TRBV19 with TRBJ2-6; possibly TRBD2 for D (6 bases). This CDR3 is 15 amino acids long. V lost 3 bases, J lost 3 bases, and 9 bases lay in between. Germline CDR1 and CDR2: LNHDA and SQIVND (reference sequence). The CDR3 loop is CASSIREDGANVLTF. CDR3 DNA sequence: TGTGCCAGTAGTATCAGGGAGGATGGGGCCAACGTCCTGACTTTC.

The CDR3 spells CASTGQPQNTIYF. In nucleotides, the CDR3 is TGCGCCAGCACGGGACAGCCTCAGAACACCATATATTTT. The V call is TRBV5-1, the J call TRBJ1-3; 7 nucleotides match TRBD1. Per germline, CDR1 SGHRS and CDR2 YFSETQ. The trim removed 6 bases at V and 7 bases at J, leaving 7 bases unmatched. The CDR3 spans 13 residues.

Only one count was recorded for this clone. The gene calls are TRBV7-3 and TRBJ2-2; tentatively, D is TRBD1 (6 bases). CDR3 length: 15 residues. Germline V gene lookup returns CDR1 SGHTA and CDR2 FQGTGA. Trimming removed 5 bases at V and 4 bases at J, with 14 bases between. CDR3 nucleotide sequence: TGTGCCAGCAGCCGCCAGGGGTCCGGCACCGGGGAGCTGTTTTTT. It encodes CASSRQGSGTGELFF.